Presented here are 23 T cell receptor beta chains from one specimen sequenced in a study of post-analysis software for immune sequencing data. Notes on the study in general: Patients carried a handful of TRBV segments more frequently than controls did, and TRBV5-6, TRBV5-1 and TRBV20-1 were among them.

cDNA libraries for TCR beta contained unique molecular identifiers. TCRdb itself ran the PCR reads through MiXCR, one entry per CDR3 protein. The repertoire includes approximately 250,000 distinct CDR3 sequences, 36% of them detected once, and around 4.7% sits in the top ten. Their specific antigens are unknown. The material sequenced was blood. The receptors shown here come from a girl aged 10 to 17 with multiple sclerosis.

CDR3: CASSQELDRGMNTEAFF. The CDR3 DNA reads as TGTGCCAGCAGCCAAGAATTGGACAGGGGCATGAACACTGAAGCTTTCTTT. The chain uses TRBV3-1 and TRBJ1-1, with 9 bases that match TRBD1. There are 17 residues in the CDR3. Germline CDR1 is LGHDT and CDR2 is YNNKEL (reference sequence). Unmatched junction bases numbered 5, after V lost 0 bases and J lost 0 bases.

This clonotype was seen ten or more times. The chain combines TRBV10-3 with TRBJ2-1; 7 nucleotides agree with TRBD2. The CDR3 has 11 residues. The germline V gene encodes CDR1 ENHRY and CDR2 SYGVKD. The V and J ends lost 11 bases and 8 bases, in that order; junction bases with no gene match: 6. The CDR3 coding sequence is TGTGCCGCGGGGGTGGGCCATGAGCAGTTCTTC. It translates to CAAGVGHEQFF.

The chain links TRBV7-9 to TRBJ2-1; 15 nucleotides match TRBD2. V lost 5 bases, J lost 0 bases, and 11 bases stayed unmatched. The CDR3 extends over 20 amino acids. Germline V gene data show CDR1 as SEHNR and CDR2 as FQNEAQ (reference sequence). The CDR3 DNA reads TGTGCCAGCAGCGGAAGCGGCGGGACTAGCGGGGGGAGCTCCTACAATGAGCAGTTCTTC. Encoded protein: CASSGSGGTSGGSSYNEQFF.

This sequence joins TRBV9 and TRBJ2-3; 10 bases line up with TRBD2. Germline V gene sequence: CDR1 SGDLS, CDR2 YYNGEE. The CDR3 is made up of 17 amino acids. Germline trimming cut 1 base from V and 0 bases from J; bases unmatched to any gene: 5. Written as DNA, the CDR3 is TGTGCCAGCAGCGTAAGTAGCGGGAGGATGAGCACAGATACGCAGTATTTT. Encoded protein: CASSVSSGRMSTDTQYF.

For this clonotype: It may be a read error: a sequence one base away is much more abundant. The chain couples TRBV20-1 to TRBJ2-3; 9 bases line up with TRBD2. Germline CDR1 reads DFQATT; CDR2 reads SNEGSKA (reference sequence). Trimming took 0 bases from V and 7 from J; bases not matched to a gene: 11. The CDR3 contains 16 residues. For the CDR3, the DNA is TGCAGTGCTAGAGATATGGCTAGCGGGGAGGGGAATACGCAGTATTTT. Its translation: CSARDMASGEGNTQYF.

The CDR3 region has the DNA TGTGCCAGCAGAATCGACAGGGGTATCACTGAAGCTTTCTTT. It yields the protein CASRIDRGITEAFF. V gene TRBV12-3 or TRBV12-4 combines with J gene TRBJ1-1, with 8 bases that match TRBD1. The CDR3 covers 14 residues. Losses at the gene ends were 6 bases for V and 4 bases for J; bases not matched to a gene: 7.

The rearrangement links TRBV7-9 to TRBJ2-2; D gene ambiguous. V shed 9 bases and J shed 6 bases, with 14 bases lying between them. There are 13 residues in the CDR3. Germline lookup yields CDR1 SEHNR and CDR2 FQNEAQ (reference sequence). The CDR3: CASSPGRPGELFF. The CDR3 region has the DNA TGTGCCAGTAGCCCCGGGCGGCCCGGGGAGCTGTTTTTT.

This chain joins TRBV30 and TRBJ2-1, with no clear D. This CDR3 is built from 12 residues. Trimming cost V 4 bases and J 5 bases, with 9 bases left between them. Germline V gives CDR1 GTSNPN, CDR2 SVGIG (reference sequence). Written as DNA, the CDR3 is TGTGCCTGGATGGATTCCAACAATGAGCAGTTCTTC. As protein: CAWMDSNNEQFF.

The J gene is TRBJ2-5, the V gene TRBV5-1, with unresolved D. The ends were cut back, 4 bases at V and 5 bases at J, with 15 bases in the middle. The V gene's germline CDR1 is SGHRS and CDR2 YFSETQ. The CDR3 totals 14 residues. CDR3 in amino acids: CASSLGQSWETQYF. The DNA for the CDR3 is TGCGCCAGCAGCCTGGGCCAGAGTTGGGAGACCCAGTACTTC.

This clonotype was detected many times. One junction end does not reproduce the germline sequence, and a read error may be involved. This chain uses TRBV3-1 with TRBJ2-1; 8 bases agree with TRBD2. This CDR3 contains 15 residues. Germline V gives CDR1 LGHDT, CDR2 YNNKEL (reference sequence). CDR3 nucleotide sequence: TGTGCCAGCAACCAAGGGAGCGGGAGCAACAATGAGCAGTTCTTC. This sequence encodes CASNQGSGSNNEQFF.

The chain joins TRBV5-1 to TRBJ2-3, with TRBD1 matching 7 bases. The CDR3 totals 15 residues. Germline CDR1 and CDR2: SGHRS and YFSETQ. After removal of 0 bases from V and 2 bases from J, the junction contained 3 bases not matched to a gene. For the CDR3, the DNA is TGCGCCAGCAGCTTGGAGGGACAGTACACAGATACGCAGTATTTT. Encoded protein: CASSLEGQYTDTQYF. Full variable domain (remainder filled in from reference TRBV5-1 and TRBJ2-3): KAGVTQTPRYLIKTRGQQVTLSCSPISGHRSVSWYQQTPGQGLQFLFEYFSETQRNKGNFPGRFSGRQFSNSRSEMNVSTLELGDSALYLCASSLEGQYTDTQYFGPGTRLTVL.

This clonotype was seen a few times. The chain couples TRBV7-9 to TRBJ1-3; D is unresolved. The CDR3 has 12 residues. Trimming shortened V by 1 base and J by 4 bases, and 2 bases separated the two germline ends. In germline, CDR1 is SEHNR, CDR2 FQNEAQ (reference sequence). The CDR3 spells CASSLGGNTIYF. DNA of the CDR3: TGTGCCAGCAGCTTAGGAGGAAACACCATATATTTT. Variable domain in full (rest from reference TRBV7-9 and TRBJ1-3): DTGVSQNPRHKITKRGQNVTFRCDPISEHNRLYWYRQTLGQGPEFLTYFQNEAQLEKSRLLSDRFSAERPKGSFSTLEIQRTEQGDSAMYLCASSLGGNTIYFGEGSWLTVV.

The rearrangement links TRBV6-6 to TRBJ2-6; D not resolved. The germline V and J ends were trimmed by 6 bases and 0 bases, with 15 bases remaining between them. The germline gives CDR1 MNHNY, CDR2 SVGAGI (reference sequence). The CDR3 has 17 amino acids. The CDR3 coding sequence is TGTGCCAGCAGATCAGGTGCAGGAACCTCTGGGGCCAACGTCCTGACTTTC. Its protein is CASRSGAGTSGANVLTF.

This clonotype was seen many times. The genes are TRBV6-1 and TRBJ2-7; D gene unclear. There are 14 residues in the CDR3. V lost 10 bases, J lost 0 bases, and 16 bases lay in between. Germline V gene sequence: CDR1 MNHNS, CDR2 SASEGT. CDR3 protein: CATSLDAASYEQYF. In DNA, the CDR3 is TGTGCCACTTCCTTGGACGCAGCCTCCTACGAGCAGTACTTC.

This clonotype was recorded a few times. This chain uses TRBV29-1 with TRBJ2-5; D might be TRBD1 or TRBD2, each matching 5 bases. CDR1 SQVTM and CDR2 ANQGSEA come from the germline V gene. The CDR3 spans 14 residues. V was shortened by 4 bases and J by 5 bases, with 17 bases between the two germline ends. CDR3 sequence (DNA): TGCAGCGTTGCTCCGCGAGGGGTTGGGGAGACCCAGTACTTC. Translation: CSVAPRGVGETQYF.

Remarks on this clonotype: This may be a read error: a much more frequent sequence differs by one nucleotide. This chain joins TRBV10-3 and TRBJ2-4; D unresolved. Looked up from germline, CDR1 is ENHRY and CDR2 is SYGVKD. This CDR3 contains 13 residues. CDR3 DNA sequence: TGTGTCATCAGTGAAGCCGGCAAAAACATTCAGTACTTC. Residues: CVISEAGKNIQYF.

This clonotype was found a few times. This CDR3 is CASSRYKQGVSDEQYF. The CDR3 nucleotides are TGCGCCAGCAGCCGTTACAAACAGGGCGTTTCAGACGAGCAGTACTTC. The chain employs TRBV5-1 and TRBJ2-5; a weak D match, TRBD1 (6 bases). The last part of the DNA fits TRBJ2-7 better; the J call may be wrong. This CDR3 has 16 residues. Looked up from germline, CDR1 is SGHRS and CDR2 is YFSETQ.

Concerning this clonotype itself: A clone one base away is much larger, so this may be a read error. This chain joins TRBV12-3 or TRBV12-4 and TRBJ2-3; D uncertain. Trimming removed 5 bases from V and 2 bases from J, with 20 bases in between. CDR3 length: 17 residues. Here the CDR3 DNA reads TGTGCCAGCAGTAGTTCAGGATTCCGGCTCCCCACAGATACGCAGTATTTT. Protein sequence: CASSSSGFRLPTDTQYF.

The CDR3 DNA reads TGTGCCAGCAGCTTTCCCTCCCTCAAAAACATTCAGTACTTC. It yields the protein CASSFPSLKNIQYF. V and J are TRBV5-6 and TRBJ2-4; D not resolved. Looked up from germline, CDR1 is SGHDT and CDR2 is YYEEEE. The germline V and J ends were trimmed by 2 bases and 3 bases, with 9 bases remaining between them. The CDR3 is 14 amino acids.

Details on this clonotype: This sequence may be a read error, since a much larger clone differs from it by one base. The chain combines TRBV9 with TRBJ1-2; D is undetermined. Germline V gives CDR1 SGDLS, CDR2 YYNGEE. The CDR3 is 13 residues long. Trimming left V 4 bases short and J 0 bases short, with 7 bases between. The CDR3 sequence is CASSYTTNYGYTF. The CDR3 nucleotides read TGTGCCAGCAGCTATACAACTAACTATGGCTACACCTTC.

Turning to this clonotype: A read error is possible here, since a much larger clone lies one base away. The chain uses TRBV14 and TRBJ2-1; D gene uncertain. The CDR3 sequence is 13 residues long. Per germline, CDR1 SGHDN and CDR2 FVKESK. V lost 3 bases and J lost 4, with 7 bases in between. CDR3: CASSHERYNEQFF. The DNA of the CDR3 is TGTGCCAGCAGCCATGAGAGGTACAATGAGCAGTTCTTC.

The V and J genes are TRBV24-1 and TRBJ2-5; D gene unclear. The J call may not be correct, given that the DNA end is closer to TRBJ2-7. This CDR3 spans 13 amino acids. Germline V gene sequence: CDR1 KGHDR, CDR2 SFDVKD. This CDR3 reads CATSDSATYEQYF. As DNA, the CDR3 is TGTGCCACCAGTGACTCAGCGACCTACGAGCAGTACTTC.

V and J are TRBV12-3 or TRBV12-4 and TRBJ2-3; perhaps TRBD2 as D (5 bases). V lost 3 bases and J 10 bases, leaving 23 bases between the germline ends. The CDR3 sequence is 16 residues long. This CDR3 is CASSFSGEVATDAQYF. The CDR3 DNA reads as TGTGCCAGCAGTTTTTCCGGGGAAGTAGCGACGGATGCGCAGTATTTT.